The next 9 T cell receptor beta chains were all read from a single sample in a study of cytomegalovirus exposure and HLA in healthy donors. The primer mix had 60 Vbeta and 13 Jbeta primers. Assay used: immunoSEQ multiplex PCR; TCRdb lists only in-frame clones, some missing. The data contain 75,000 to 85,000 clones, around three quarters of them singletons. Sequenced material: PBMCs. The receptors derive from a male donor in good health and CMV-seronegative.

The chain is built from TRBV18 and TRBJ1-3; TRBD1 agrees at 11 bases. This CDR3 is 17 amino acids long. Trimming cost V 4 bases and J 0 bases; bases outside gene matches: 5. Germline CDR1 is KGHSH and CDR2 is LQKENI. The CDR3 spells CASSRGQGALSGNTIYF. DNA for the CDR3: TGTGCCAGCTCACGAGGACAGGGGGCTCTCTCTGGAAACACCATATATTTT. The entire variable domain, with the rest obtained from reference TRBV18 and TRBJ1-3, is as follows: NAGVMQNPRHLVRRRGQEARLRCSPMKGHSHVYWYRQLPEEGLKFMVYLQKENIIDESGMPKERFSAEFPKEGPSILRIQQVVRGDSAAYFCASSRGQGALSGNTIYFGEGSWLTVV.

The V and J genes are TRBV11-2 and TRBJ2-7, with D possibly being TRBD1 (5 bases). Germline values: CDR1 SGHAT, CDR2 FQNNGV. The CDR3 is made up of 12 amino acids. V dropped 0 bases and J dropped 12 bases, with 12 bases sitting between them. CDR3 DNA sequence: TGTGCCAGCAGCTTAGATGTAGGACACGTGTACTTC. Amino acids: CASSLDVGHVYF.

V is TRBV27 and J is TRBJ2-3, with TRBD1 identical over 7 bases. Germline V lookup: CDR1 MNHEY, CDR2 SMNVEV (reference sequence). V trimming: 7 bases; J trimming: 8 bases; junction bases outside the gene matches: 9. This CDR3 spans 13 amino acids. CDR3 DNA: TGTGCCAGCACCCCAATACAGGGGTCTACGCAGTATTTT. The encoded protein is CASTPIQGSTQYF.

The chain is built from TRBV15 and TRBJ1-5; 8 bases match TRBD1. The CDR3 runs to 14 residues. CDR1 LNHNV and CDR2 YYDKDF come from the germline V gene (reference sequence). V shed 5 bases and J 3 bases; nucleotides not matched to a gene: 3. CDR3 amino acids: CATSQDRVNQPQHF. The DNA for the CDR3 is TGTGCCACCAGCCAGGACAGGGTCAATCAGCCCCAGCATTTT. Combining the CDR3 with reference TRBV15 and TRBJ1-5 gives the whole variable domain DAMVIQNPRYQVTQFGKPVTLSCSQTLNHNVMYWYQQKSSQAPKLLFHYYDKDFNNEADTPDNFQSRRPNTSFCFLDIRSPGLGDTAMYLCATSQDRVNQPQHFGDGTRLSIL.

The chain couples TRBV9 to TRBJ1-2; 11 bases fit TRBD1. Germline lookup yields CDR1 SGDLS and CDR2 YYNGEE. V shed 2 bases, J shed 7 bases, and the junction held 1 base outside the gene matches. The CDR3 runs 13 residues. The CDR3 spells CASSVGQGVGYTF. The CDR3 DNA reads as TGTGCCAGCAGCGTGGGACAGGGGGTTGGCTACACCTTC.

The rearrangement uses TRBV27 and TRBJ2-5; 8 bases agree with TRBD1. V shed 4 bases, J shed 1 base, and the junction held 14 bases outside the gene matches. Germline CDR1 is MNHEY and CDR2 is SMNVEV (reference sequence). The CDR3 runs 18 residues. CDR3 sequence reads: CASSSGTGINLGQETQYF. The CDR3 DNA follows: TGTGCCAGCAGTTCCGGGACAGGTATCAACCTCGGCCAAGAGACCCAGTACTTC.

The chain uses TRBV11-2 and TRBJ2-1, with 9 bases matching TRBD2. The CDR3 runs 15 residues. V shed 3 bases, J shed 9 bases, and the junction held 9 bases outside the gene matches. The germline V gene encodes CDR1 SGHAT and CDR2 FQNNGV. CDR3 in amino acids: CASSFSGREGSEQFF. The CDR3 region has the DNA TGTGCCAGCAGCTTTAGCGGGAGAGAGGGGAGTGAGCAGTTCTTC.

V is TRBV7-8 and J is TRBJ1-2; D unresolved. The germline CDR1 and CDR2 sequences are SGHVS and FQNEAQ. The ends were cut back, 3 bases at V and 2 bases at J, with 7 bases in the middle. The CDR3 contains 13 residues. The CDR3 protein is CASSLAQNYGYTF. The CDR3 nucleotides read TGTGCCAGCAGCTTGGCACAGAACTATGGCTACACCTTC.

The chain combines TRBV6-1 with TRBJ1-5; weak D call: TRBD1 (5 bases). In germline, CDR1 is MNHNS, CDR2 SASEGT. The CDR3 totals 15 residues. V was pared by 2 bases and J by 2 bases, with 10 bases between. The CDR3 nucleotides are TGTGCCAGCAGTGAAAGCAGGGTGGGCAATCAGCCCCAGCATTTT. Encoded protein: CASSESRVGNQPQHF.